This is a list of T cell receptor beta chains from one sample in a study of T cell changes during pregnancy in multiple sclerosis. Method: immunoSEQ multiplex PCR; TCRdb's copy keeps in-frame clones and lacks some. In the table there are tens of thousands of clones, around 92% of which are singletons. The starting material was peripheral blood, obtained after pregnancy. The receptors stem from a female donor with multiple sclerosis, enrolled in a pregnancy study. The CDR3 runs from the conserved cysteine through the conserved F or W. Each record gives: J gene, V gene, D gene, clone size, CDR3 protein, CDR3 DNA. A D gene is named only where the DNA matches it firmly. Size values are once, few and many counts, or a class for expanded clones, and some rows have none.

TRBJ2-7 TRBV19 TRBD1 . CASSVDRGSSYEQYF TGTGCCAGTAGTGTGGACAGGGGAAGCTCCTACGAGCAGTACTTC
TRBJ2-3 TRBV10-2 TRBD2 . CASAGLAGSDTQYF TGCGCCAGCGCTGGGCTAGCGGGCTCAGATACGCAGTATTTT
TRBJ1-1 TRBV2 . few CASSIQVRDFMDTEAFF TGTGCCAGCTCCATACAGGTCAGGGACTTCATGGACACTGAAGCTTTCTTT
TRBJ2-1 TRBV27 TRBD1 . CASSLATGGYNEQFF TGTGCCAGCAGTTTGGCGACAGGGGGTTACAATGAGCAGTTCTTC
TRBJ2-3 TRBV4-2 . . CASRQNAGRTDTQYF TGTGCCAGCAGGCAAAACGCGGGGCGCACAGATACGCAGTATTTT
TRBJ1-2 TRBV30 . . CAWSILDGDYGYTF TGTGCCTGGAGTATACTTGACGGGGACTATGGCTACACCTTC
TRBJ2-5 TRBV5-1 . . CASAQDSPKGTQYF TGCGCCAGCGCCCAGGACAGTCCCAAGGGGACCCAGTACTTC
TRBJ1-5 TRBV6-1 . . CASSEPSGTSYQPQHF TGTGCCAGCAGTGAACCCTCCGGGACATCTTATCAGCCCCAGCATTTT
TRBJ1-2 TRBV2 TRBD1 . CASSGDSLYGYTF TGTGCCAGCAGTGGGGACAGCCTCTATGGCTACACCTTC
TRBJ2-5 TRBV18 . . CASSPAANQETQYF TGTGCCAGCTCACCTGCGGCTAACCAAGAGACCCAGTACTTC
TRBJ1-1 TRBV5-1 . . CASSSNMNTEAFF TGCGCCAGCAGCTCGAACATGAACACTGAAGCTTTCTTT
TRBJ2-3 TRBV6-4 TRBD2 . CASSVSGGTDTQYF TGTGCCAGCAGTGTCAGCGGGGGCACAGATACGCAGTATTTT
TRBJ2-3 TRBV9 . . CASSVLLYTDTQYF TGTGCCAGCAGCGTACTCCTTTACACAGATACGCAGTATTTT
TRBJ2-3 TRBV5-6 . . CASSSGVEEYF TGTGCCAGCAGCTCTGGAGTGGAGGAGTATTTT
TRBJ1-2 TRBV7-9 TRBD1 . CASGPTGQGPYGYTF TGTGCCAGCGGTCCAACGGGACAGGGACCCTATGGCTACACCTTC
TRBJ1-4 TRBV19 . . CASSIGTAATNEKLFF TGTGCCAGTAGTATCGGGACTGCAGCAACTAATGAAAAACTGTTTTTT
TRBJ2-2 TRBV6-5 . once CASSLAGELFF TGTGCCAGCTCACTAGCCGGGGAGCTGTTTTTT
TRBJ1-2 TRBV7-9 TRBD1 . CASNSGQTLLTNYGYTF TGTGCCAGCAACTCGGGACAGACTCTTCTTACTAACTATGGCTACACCTTC
TRBJ1-4 TRBV30 . . CAWSIGRRQEKLFF TGTGCCTGGAGTATAGGGCGGAGGCAAGAAAAACTGTTTTTT
TRBJ1-1 TRBV27 TRBD1 . CASSFSRGQISTSEAFF TGTGCCAGCAGTTTCTCTCGGGGACAGATAAGTACATCTGAAGCTTTCTTT
TRBJ2-3 TRBV5-4 TRBD2 . CASSLELAGEVDTQYF TGTGCCAGCAGCTTGGAGCTAGCGGGGGAGGTAGATACGCAGTATTTT
TRBJ1-3 TRBV5-1 . . CASSSTPGTGNTIYF TGCGCCAGCAGCTCGACCCCAGGCACTGGAAACACCATATATTTT
TRBJ1-4 TRBV18 . . CASSPPRVTDNEKLFF TGTGCCAGCTCACCACCGCGAGTGACAGATAATGAAAAACTGTTTTTT
TRBJ2-5 TRBV7-6 . . CASSRGAWETQYF TGTGCCAGCAGCCGGGGGGCCTGGGAGACCCAGTACTTC
TRBJ2-3 TRBV29-1 TRBD1 . CSVEWDRETYTQYF TGCAGCGTTGAATGGGACAGGGAAACCTATACGCAGTATTTT
TRBJ2-6 TRBV29-1 TRBD1 . CSVTPGTGGSYSGANVLTF TGCAGCGTGACCCCCGGGACAGGGGGTTCTTATTCTGGGGCCAACGTCCTGACTTTC
TRBJ1-1 TRBV10-3 . . CAISDTPTQDTEAFF TGTGCCATCAGTGATACCCCCACCCAGGACACTGAAGCTTTCTTT
TRBJ1-6 TRBV9 TRBD1 . CASSPRGQGEIPTLHF TGTGCCAGCAGCCCCAGAGGGCAGGGGGAAATCCCCACCCTCCACTTT
TRBJ2-2 TRBV28 TRBD2 . CASSQGLAGGPAGELFF TGTGCCAGCAGTCAGGGACTAGCGGGGGGGCCGGCCGGGGAGCTGTTTTTT
TRBJ1-2 TRBV9 TRBD1 . CASSPVFSSWDSYGYTF TGTGCCAGCAGCCCCGTGTTTTCATCTTGGGACAGCTATGGCTACACCTTC